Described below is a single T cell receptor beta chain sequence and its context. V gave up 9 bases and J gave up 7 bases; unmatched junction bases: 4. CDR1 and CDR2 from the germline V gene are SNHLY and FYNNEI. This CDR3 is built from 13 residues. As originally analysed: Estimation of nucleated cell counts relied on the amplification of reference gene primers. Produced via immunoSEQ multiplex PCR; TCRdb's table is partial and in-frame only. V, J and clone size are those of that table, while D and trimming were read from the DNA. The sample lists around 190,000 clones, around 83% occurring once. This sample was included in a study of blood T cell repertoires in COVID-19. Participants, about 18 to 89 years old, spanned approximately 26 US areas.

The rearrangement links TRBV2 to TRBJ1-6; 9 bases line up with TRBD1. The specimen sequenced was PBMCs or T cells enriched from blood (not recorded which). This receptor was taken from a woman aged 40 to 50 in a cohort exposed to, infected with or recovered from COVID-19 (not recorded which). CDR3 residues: CASKGQGNSPLHF. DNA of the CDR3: TGTGCCAGTAAGGGACAGGGCAATTCACCCCTCCACTTT.